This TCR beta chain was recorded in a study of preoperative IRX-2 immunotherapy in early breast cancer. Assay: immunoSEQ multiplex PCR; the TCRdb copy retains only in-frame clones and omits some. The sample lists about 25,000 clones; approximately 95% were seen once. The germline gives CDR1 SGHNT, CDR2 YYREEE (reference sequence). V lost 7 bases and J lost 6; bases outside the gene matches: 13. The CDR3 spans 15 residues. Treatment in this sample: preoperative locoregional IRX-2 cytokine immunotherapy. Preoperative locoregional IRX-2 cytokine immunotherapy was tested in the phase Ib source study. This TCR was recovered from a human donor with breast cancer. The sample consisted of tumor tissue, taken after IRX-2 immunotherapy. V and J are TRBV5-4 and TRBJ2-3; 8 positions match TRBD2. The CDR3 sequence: CASGHSGDAGDTQYF. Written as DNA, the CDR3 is TGTGCCAGCGGACATAGCGGGGATGCCGGGGATACGCAGTATTTT. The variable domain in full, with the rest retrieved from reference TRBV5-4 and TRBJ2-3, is ETGVTQSPTHLIKTRGQQVTLRCSSQSGHNTVSWYQQALGQGPQFIFQYYREEENGRGNFPPRFSGLQFPNYSSELNVNALELDDSALYLCASGHSGDAGDTQYFGPGTRLTVL.